The entry below describes one T cell receptor (beta chain). Its specificity is unknown. The data derive from a study of cytomegalovirus exposure and HLA in healthy donors. The PCR was carried out with 60 Vbeta primers and 13 Jbeta primers. Produced via immunoSEQ multiplex PCR; TCRdb's table is partial and in-frame only. The table shows roughly 100,000 clones, with around 83% occurring only once. Study-wide results and caveats: What a later analysis reportedly showed was that an Asian-associated ancestry cluster had fewer N-insertions than the approximately 700-donor mean. By a later analysis, the bulk of CMV-associated TCR beta chains appeared HLA-restricted.

From germline, CDR1 is SGHNT and CDR2 YENEEA. The CDR3 is 15 residues long. V lost 0 bases and J 0 bases, leaving 6 bases between the germline ends. The V gene is TRBV11-3, the J gene TRBJ2-1; D uncertain. Sequencing used PBMCs. The receptor was isolated from a female donor in good health and CMV-seropositive. The CDR3 reads CASSLDGGSYNEQFF. The CDR3 coding sequence is TGTGCCAGCAGCTTAGACGGCGGCTCCTACAATGAGCAGTTCTTC.